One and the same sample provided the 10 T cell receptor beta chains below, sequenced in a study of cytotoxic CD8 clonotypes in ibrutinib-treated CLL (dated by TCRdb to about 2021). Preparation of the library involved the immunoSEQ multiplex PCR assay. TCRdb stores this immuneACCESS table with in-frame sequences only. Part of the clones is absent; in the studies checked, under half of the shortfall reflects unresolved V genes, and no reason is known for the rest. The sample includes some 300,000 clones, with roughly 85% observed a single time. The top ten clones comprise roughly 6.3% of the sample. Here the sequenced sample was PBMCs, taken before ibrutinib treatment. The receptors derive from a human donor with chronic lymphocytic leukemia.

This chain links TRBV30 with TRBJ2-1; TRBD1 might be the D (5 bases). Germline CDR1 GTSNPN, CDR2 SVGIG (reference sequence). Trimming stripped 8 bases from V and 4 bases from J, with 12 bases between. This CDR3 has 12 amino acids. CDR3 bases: TGTGCCGGAGCCCCAGGGTACAATGAGCAGTTCTTC. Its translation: CAGAPGYNEQFF.

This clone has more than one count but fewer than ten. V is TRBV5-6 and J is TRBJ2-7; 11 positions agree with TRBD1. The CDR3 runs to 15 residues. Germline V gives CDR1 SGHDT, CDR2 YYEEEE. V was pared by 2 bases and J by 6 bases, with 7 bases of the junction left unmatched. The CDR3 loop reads CASSLLDRGLSEQYF. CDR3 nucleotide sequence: TGTGCCAGCAGCTTATTGGACAGGGGGCTTTCCGAGCAGTACTTC.

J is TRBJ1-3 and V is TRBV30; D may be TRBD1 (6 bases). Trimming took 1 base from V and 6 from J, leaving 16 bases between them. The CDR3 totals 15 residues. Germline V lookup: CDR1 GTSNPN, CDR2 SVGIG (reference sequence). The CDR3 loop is CAWSGGRQAKNTIYF. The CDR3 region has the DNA TGTGCCTGGAGTGGAGGACGACAGGCGAAAAACACCATATATTTT.

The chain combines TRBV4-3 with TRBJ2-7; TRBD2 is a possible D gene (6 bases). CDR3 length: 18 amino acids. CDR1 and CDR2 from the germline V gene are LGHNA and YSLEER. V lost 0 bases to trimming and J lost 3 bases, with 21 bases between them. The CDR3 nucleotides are TGCGCCAGCAGCCAAGACGCGTTTTTGCGGCGGGACGGCTACGAGCAGTACTTC. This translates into CASSQDAFLRRDGYEQYF.

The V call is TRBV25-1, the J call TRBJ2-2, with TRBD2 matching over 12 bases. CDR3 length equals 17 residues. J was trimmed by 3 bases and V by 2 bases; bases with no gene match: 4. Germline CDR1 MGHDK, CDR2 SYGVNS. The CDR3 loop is CASSEPGLAGYTGELFF. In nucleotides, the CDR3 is TGTGCCAGCAGTGAACCCGGACTAGCGGGATACACCGGGGAGCTGTTTTTT. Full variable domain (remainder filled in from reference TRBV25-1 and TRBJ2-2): EADIYQTPRYLVIGTGKKITLECSQTMGHDKMYWYQQDPGMELHLIHYSYGVNSTEKGDLSSESTVSRIRTEHFPLTLESARPSHTSQYLCASSEPGLAGYTGELFFGEGSRLTVL.

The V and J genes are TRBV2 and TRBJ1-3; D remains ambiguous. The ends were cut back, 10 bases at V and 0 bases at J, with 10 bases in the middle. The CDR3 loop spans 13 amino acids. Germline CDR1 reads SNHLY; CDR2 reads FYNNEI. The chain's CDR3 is CANRSSSGNTIYF. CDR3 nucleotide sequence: TGTGCCAACAGATCGTCCTCTGGAAACACCATATATTTT.

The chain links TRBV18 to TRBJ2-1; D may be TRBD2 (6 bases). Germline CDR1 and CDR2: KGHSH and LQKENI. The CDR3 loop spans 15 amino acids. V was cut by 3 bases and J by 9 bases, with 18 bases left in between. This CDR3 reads CASSPDGRGAGEQFF. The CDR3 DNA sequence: TGTGCCAGCTCACCGGACGGGAGAGGGGCGGGTGAGCAGTTCTTC.

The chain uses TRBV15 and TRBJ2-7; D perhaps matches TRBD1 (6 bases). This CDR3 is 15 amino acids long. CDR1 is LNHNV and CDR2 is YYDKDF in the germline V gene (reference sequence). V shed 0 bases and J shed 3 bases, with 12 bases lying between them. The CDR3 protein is CATSRDGTLDYEQYF. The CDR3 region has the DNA TGTGCCACCAGCAGAGATGGGACATTGGACTACGAGCAGTACTTC.

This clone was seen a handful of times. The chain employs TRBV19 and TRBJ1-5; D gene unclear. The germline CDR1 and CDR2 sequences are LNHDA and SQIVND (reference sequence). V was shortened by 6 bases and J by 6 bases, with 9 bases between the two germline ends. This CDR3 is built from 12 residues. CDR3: CASSGEGQPQHF. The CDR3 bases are TGTGCCAGTAGCGGGGAGGGTCAGCCCCAGCATTTT.

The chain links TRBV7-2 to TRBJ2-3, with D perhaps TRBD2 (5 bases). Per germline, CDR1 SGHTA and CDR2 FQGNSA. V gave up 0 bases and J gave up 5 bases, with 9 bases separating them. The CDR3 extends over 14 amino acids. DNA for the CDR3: TGTGCCAGCAGCTTAGCCGTAGGAGGAGATACGCAGTATTTT. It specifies CASSLAVGGDTQYF.